A single sample is the source of the 24 T cell receptor beta chains below, sequenced in a study of cytomegalovirus exposure and HLA in healthy donors. The study ran its PCR with 60 Vbeta and 13 Jbeta primers. Profiling relied on immunoSEQ multiplex PCR, and the TCRdb table lists in-frame clones only, not all of them. The repertoire holds some 110,000 clones, over 60% seen once, with over 2% in the top ten. The sample taken for sequencing was PBMCs. The receptors here all came from a woman aged 30 to 39 in good health and CMV-seronegative.

This rearrangement joins TRBV9 to TRBJ1-2; D call uncertain. The ends were cut back, 0 bases at V and 2 bases at J, with 5 bases in the middle. Per germline, CDR1 SGDLS and CDR2 YYNGEE. The CDR3 loop spans 13 amino acids. The CDR3 loop is CASSVDWNYGYTF. The CDR3 DNA sequence: TGTGCCAGCAGCGTAGACTGGAACTATGGCTACACCTTC.

V is TRBV7-9 and J is TRBJ2-1, with 13 bases lining up with TRBD2. CDR3 length: 19 amino acids. With 5 bases clipped from V and 6 bases from J, the junction kept 16 bases outside the gene matches. Germline CDR1 and CDR2: SEHNR and FQNEAQ (reference sequence). The CDR3 region has the DNA TGTGCCAGCAGCCTGCCGGGACTAGCGGGGACCCGAATCCCCAATGAGCAGTTCTTC. Translation: CASSLPGLAGTRIPNEQFF.

This clone was seen a few times. The chain combines TRBV7-9 with TRBJ2-1; D is perhaps TRBD1 (5 bases). This CDR3 comprises 13 residues. V lost 7 bases, J lost 9 bases, and 16 bases lay in between. Germline V gene data show CDR1 as SEHNR and CDR2 as FQNEAQ (reference sequence). The CDR3 DNA reads as TGTGCCAGCACCCCTTTTCAGGGCCTTGAGCAGTTCTTC. It is translated as CASTPFQGLEQFF.

This chain uses TRBV19 with TRBJ1-1, with D possibly being TRBD1 (6 bases). Trimming took 5 bases from V and 4 from J, leaving 17 bases between them. Germline CDR1 reads LNHDA; CDR2 reads SQIVND (reference sequence). The CDR3 spans 15 residues. As DNA, the CDR3 is TGTGCCAGTAGTGGGTACAGGGAATCAGGCACTGAAGCTTTCTTT. Protein sequence: CASSGYRESGTEAFF. Looking up the rest from reference TRBV19 and TRBJ1-1 gives the full variable domain: DGGITQSPKYLFRKEGQNVTLSCEQNLNHDAMYWYRQDPGQGLRLIYYSQIVNDFQKGDIAEGYSVSREKKESFPLTVTSAQKNPTAFYLCASSGYRESGTEAFFGQGTRLTVV.

The V and J genes are TRBV6-1 and TRBJ1-1; D might be TRBD1 (6 bases). CDR3 length: 14 amino acids. Trimming stripped 0 bases from V and 4 bases from J, with 9 bases between. The germline V gene has CDR1 MNHNS and CDR2 SASEGT. Written as DNA, the CDR3 is TGTGCCAGCAGTGAAGCTAGGGGGGGCACTGAAGCTTTCTTT. It is translated as CASSEARGGTEAFF.

The rearrangement uses TRBV27 and TRBJ2-1, with a possible D match to TRBD2 (5 bases). CDR3 length equals 16 residues. Trimming took off 5 bases at V and 7 bases at J, with 21 bases between the two ends. Germline CDR1 reads MNHEY; CDR2 reads SMNVEV (reference sequence). CDR3 loop: CASSRGEISLFNEQFF. The CDR3 DNA sequence: TGTGCCAGCAGTCGGGGTGAGATCTCTCTCTTTAATGAGCAGTTCTTC.

The chain recombines TRBV4-3 with TRBJ2-1, with D maybe TRBD2 (6 bases). The CDR3 loop spans 16 amino acids. V dropped 0 bases and J dropped 5 bases, with 14 bases sitting between them. Germline V gives CDR1 LGHNA, CDR2 YSLEER. CDR3 nucleotides: TGCGCCAGCAGCCAAGATCGGTTAGCGGAGAACAATGAGCAGTTCTTC. Translating it yields CASSQDRLAENNEQFF.

The chain has TRBV5-6 and TRBJ2-2, with a possible D match to TRBD1 (5 bases). Germline V gene data show CDR1 as SGHDT and CDR2 as YYEEEE. The CDR3 length is 15 residues. Trimming pared 4 bases from V and 4 bases from J, leaving 14 bases between. CDR3 sequence: CASSRQGVGTGELFF. The DNA of the CDR3 is TGTGCCAGCAGCCGGCAAGGGGTGGGCACCGGGGAGCTGTTTTTT.

This rearrangement joins TRBV11-2 to TRBJ2-7, with TRBD1 matching 10 bases. Per the germline V gene, CDR1 is SGHAT and CDR2 is FQNNGV. The CDR3 totals 16 residues. With V trimmed by 1 base and J by 2 bases, 5 bases remained unmatched. In DNA form, the CDR3 reads TGTGCCAGCAGCTTAGTTCTCGGGACAGGGGCCTACGAGCAGTACTTC. Encoded protein: CASSLVLGTGAYEQYF.

V is TRBV7-8 and J is TRBJ2-2; a possible D gene is TRBD2 (5 bases). Between the trimmed V and J ends, which lost 3 bases and 5 bases, there was a span of 10 bases. CDR1 and CDR2 (germline): SGHVS, FQNEAQ. The CDR3 totals 14 residues. The CDR3 is CASSFRRGTGELFF. The CDR3 bases are TGTGCCAGCAGCTTCAGAAGAGGGACCGGGGAGCTGTTTTTT.

The CDR3 nucleotides are TGCGCCAGCAGCTTTAGCGGGGGATCCTCCTACAATGAGCAGTTCTTC. Its protein is CASSFSGGSSYNEQFF. V and J are TRBV5-1 and TRBJ2-1; TRBD2 agrees at 9 bases. Germline lookup yields CDR1 SGHRS and CDR2 YFSETQ. Germline trimming cut 2 bases from V and 0 bases from J; bases unmatched to any gene: 3. The CDR3 consists of 16 residues.

The rearrangement links TRBV5-1 to TRBJ1-1, with D possibly matching TRBD1 (5 bases). Germline V gives CDR1 SGHRS, CDR2 YFSETQ. Trimming pared 0 bases from V and 5 bases from J, leaving 17 bases between. The CDR3 is 16 amino acids. The CDR3 nucleotides are TGCGCCAGCAGCTTGGAAAAGGGCGGGGGGTGGACTGAAGCTTTCTTT. Its translation: CASSLEKGGGWTEAFF. Using reference TRBV5-1 and TRBJ1-1 for the parts outside the CDR3, the full variable domain is KAGVTQTPRYLIKTRGQQVTLSCSPISGHRSVSWYQQTPGQGLQFLFEYFSETQRNKGNFPGRFSGRQFSNSRSEMNVSTLELGDSALYLCASSLEKGGGWTEAFFGQGTRLTVV.

This clone came up a few times. The rearrangement uses TRBV30 and TRBJ2-5; 10 bases align to TRBD2. The trim removed 2 bases at V and 2 bases at J, leaving 5 bases unmatched. CDR1 is GTSNPN, CDR2 SVGIG, per germline (reference sequence). This CDR3 has 15 amino acids. CDR3 in DNA: TGTGCCTGGAGTAGCGGACTAGCGGTACAAGAGACCCAGTACTTC. This translates into CAWSSGLAVQETQYF.

This sequence joins TRBV28 and TRBJ2-3, with TRBD1 as a possible D gene (6 bases). From germline, CDR1 is MDHEN and CDR2 SYDVKM. The CDR3 is 12 amino acids. V lost 6 bases to trimming and J lost 6 bases, with 10 bases between them. The CDR3 bases are TGTGCCAGCAGCTCAGGGGCGGATACGCAGTATTTT. This encodes CASSSGADTQYF.

This sequence joins TRBV2 and TRBJ2-1; a weak D match, TRBD2 (6 bases). CDR1 is SNHLY and CDR2 is FYNNEI in the germline V gene. This CDR3 comprises 16 residues. The germline V and J ends were trimmed by 3 bases and 9 bases, with 21 bases remaining between them. The CDR3 nucleotides read TGTGCCAGCAGTGAGTCGTGGGACTTGAGCGGTGGTGAGCAGTTCTTC. Protein product: CASSESWDLSGGEQFF.

This clone showed up just a few times. J is TRBJ1-1 and V is TRBV10-3, with TRBD1 matching over 10 bases. Per the germline V gene, CDR1 is ENHRY and CDR2 is SYGVKD. This CDR3 has 16 residues. Trimming cost V 4 bases and J 3 bases; bases outside gene matches: 8. CDR3 in amino acids: CAISAVTGGADTEAFF. The CDR3 nucleotides are TGTGCCATCAGTGCCGTGACAGGGGGCGCAGACACTGAAGCTTTCTTT.

The V gene is TRBV2, the J gene TRBJ1-6, with D unresolved. Germline CDR1 SNHLY, CDR2 FYNNEI. This CDR3 region has 16 residues. The V and J ends lost 4 bases and 0 bases respectively, with 10 bases between them. CDR3 bases: TGTGCCAGCAGTGGGCAGTCTGGCTCCTATAATTCACCCCTCCACTTT. This encodes CASSGQSGSYNSPLHF.

This clone came up a few times. This chain connects TRBV6-4 to TRBJ2-1, with D hard to call. The V end was cut by 0 bases, the J end by 0 bases, with 6 bases between. Germline V gene lookup returns CDR1 MRHNA and CDR2 SNTAGT. CDR3 length: 15 amino acids. The CDR3 bases are TGTGCCAGCAGTGACTCCACTGGCTCCTACAATGAGCAGTTCTTC. Translating it yields CASSDSTGSYNEQFF.

Only a few counts were recorded for this clone. The V call is TRBV29-1, the J call TRBJ2-7; TRBD1 agrees at 10 bases. The length of the CDR3 is 13 residues. The germline V gene has CDR1 SQVTM and CDR2 ANQGSEA. J lost 4 bases, V lost 4 bases, and 4 bases had no gene match. The CDR3 nucleotides read TGCAGCGTTGCAGTGGGACAGGGGTACGAGCAGTACTTC. Protein sequence: CSVAVGQGYEQYF.

This clone was observed a single time. CDR3 sequence (DNA): TGCGCCAGCAGTCATCCTAAATCTTTGCGGGACAGGGGCTCCTACGAGCAGTACTTC. Translated, it gives CASSHPKSLRDRGSYEQYF. The chain carries TRBV23-1 and TRBJ2-7; 10 nucleotides match TRBD1. TRBV23-1 is an ORF, with its function uncertain. This CDR3 has 19 amino acids. V was clipped by 3 bases and J by 0 bases; unmatched bases: 14.

The chain links TRBV7-3 to TRBJ2-1; the D gene is possibly TRBD2 (6 bases). The CDR3 consists of 11 residues. Trimming pared 3 bases from V and 9 bases from J, leaving 6 bases between. In germline, CDR1 is SGHTA, CDR2 FQGTGA. CDR3 sequence reads: CASSLGGEQFF. In nucleotides, the CDR3 is TGTGCCAGCAGCTTGGGGGGTGAGCAGTTCTTC.

This clone was picked up a small number of times. The V gene is TRBV30, the J gene TRBJ2-3, with D possibly matching TRBD2 (5 bases). Trimming took off 0 bases at V and 0 bases at J, with 10 bases between the two ends. CDR1 and CDR2 from the germline V gene are GTSNPN and SVGIG (reference sequence). The CDR3 has 15 amino acids. DNA for the CDR3: TGTGCCTGGAGTGTAACCCTAGCTAGCACAGATACGCAGTATTTT. This sequence encodes CAWSVTLASTDTQYF.

This chain uses TRBV6-5 with TRBJ2-6; TRBD1 is a possible D gene (5 bases). The germline CDR1 and CDR2 sequences are MNHEY and SVGAGI. The CDR3 is 15 residues long. The germline V and J ends were trimmed by 8 bases and 2 bases, with 13 bases remaining between them. CDR3 sequence: CASSWGGTGANVLTF. DNA of the CDR3: TGTGCCAGCTCCTGGGGCGGAACTGGGGCCAACGTCCTGACTTTC.

This chain uses TRBV5-6 with TRBJ1-2, with D tentatively TRBD1 (6 bases). The germline gives CDR1 SGHDT, CDR2 YYEEEE. V was pared by 5 bases and J by 5 bases, with 13 bases between. This CDR3 has 13 residues. For the CDR3, the DNA is TGTGCCAGCAGTACACAGGGATTGTATGGCTACACCTTC. This gives the protein CASSTQGLYGYTF.